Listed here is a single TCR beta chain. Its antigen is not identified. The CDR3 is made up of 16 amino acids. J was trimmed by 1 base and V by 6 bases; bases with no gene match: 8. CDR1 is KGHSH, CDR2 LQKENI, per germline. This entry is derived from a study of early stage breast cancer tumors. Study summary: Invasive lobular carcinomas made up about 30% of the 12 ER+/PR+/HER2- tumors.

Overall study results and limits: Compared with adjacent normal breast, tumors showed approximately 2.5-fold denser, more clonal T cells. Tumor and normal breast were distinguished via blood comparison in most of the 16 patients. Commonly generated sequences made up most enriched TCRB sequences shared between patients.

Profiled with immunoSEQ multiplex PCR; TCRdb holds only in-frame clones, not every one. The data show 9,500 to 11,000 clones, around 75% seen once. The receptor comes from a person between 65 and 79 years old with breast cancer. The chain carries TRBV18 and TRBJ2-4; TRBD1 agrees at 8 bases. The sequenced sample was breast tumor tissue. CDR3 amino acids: CASSPDRVGAKNIQYF. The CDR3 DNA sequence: TGTGCCAGCTCCCCGGACAGGGTAGGGGCCAAAAACATTCAGTACTTC.